The source of this TCR beta chain is a study of cytomegalovirus exposure and HLA in healthy donors. This CDR3 is built from 15 residues. Germline-derived CDR1 and CDR2 are GTSNPN and SVGIG (reference sequence). The junction had 7 bases not matched to a gene; V was cut back by 4 bases and J by 6 bases. With 60 Vbeta and 13 Jbeta primers, the PCR was carried out. Assay: immunoSEQ multiplex PCR; the TCRdb copy retains only in-frame clones and omits some. The table records around 210,000 clones, roughly 78% of them present only once. The TCR sequence derives from a boy aged 5-17 years in good health and CMV-seronegative. The specimen sequenced was PBMCs. The chain couples TRBV30 to TRBJ2-3, with 13 nucleotides matching TRBD2. The CDR3 loop is CAWTRGLAGVDTQYF. CDR3 DNA: TGTGCCTGGACCCGCGGACTAGCGGGAGTGGATACGCAGTATTTT.